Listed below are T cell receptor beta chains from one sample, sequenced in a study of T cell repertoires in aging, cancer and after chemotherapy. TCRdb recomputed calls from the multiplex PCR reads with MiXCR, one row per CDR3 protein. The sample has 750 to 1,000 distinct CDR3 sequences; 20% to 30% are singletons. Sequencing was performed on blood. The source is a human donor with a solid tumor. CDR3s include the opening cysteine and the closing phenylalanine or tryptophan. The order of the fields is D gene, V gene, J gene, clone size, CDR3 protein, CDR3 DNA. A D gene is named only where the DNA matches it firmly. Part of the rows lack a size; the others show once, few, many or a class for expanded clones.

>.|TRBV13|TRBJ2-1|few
CASSSRTPRNEQFF
TGTGCCAGCAGCTCCCGGACCCCTAGGAATGAGCAGTTCTTC
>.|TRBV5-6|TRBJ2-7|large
CASSDTYEQYF
TGTGCCAGCAGCGATACCTACGAGCAGTACTTC
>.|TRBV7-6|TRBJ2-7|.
CASSLPRGGPSSYEQYF
TGTGCCAGCAGCTTACCTAGAGGGGGGCCATCGTCCTACGAGCAGTACTTC
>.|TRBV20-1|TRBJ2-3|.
CSAAPSGTDTQYF
TGCAGTGCTGCCCCTAGCGGCACAGATACGCAGTATTTT
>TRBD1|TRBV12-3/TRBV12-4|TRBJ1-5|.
CASSRSQGASSWPQHF
TGTGCCAGCAGTAGGTCCCAGGGGGCTTCCAGTTGGCCCCAGCATTTT
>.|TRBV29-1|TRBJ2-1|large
CSVLRGAANNEQFF
TGCAGCGTTCTTAGGGGGGCCGCGAACAATGAGCAGTTCTTC
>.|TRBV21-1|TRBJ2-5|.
CASSKAWRQGGETQYF
TGTGCCAGCAGCAAAGCCTGGCGGCAGGGAGGGGAGACCCAGTACTTC
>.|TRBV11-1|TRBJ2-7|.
CASSVRQLSYEQYF
TGTGCCAGCAGCGTTCGACAGCTTTCCTACGAGCAGTACTTC
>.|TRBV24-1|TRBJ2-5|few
CATSDFGHQETQYF
TGTGCCACCAGTGATTTTGGCCACCAAGAGACCCAGTACTTC
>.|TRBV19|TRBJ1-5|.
CASSIGSGNQPQHF
TGTGCCAGTAGTATTGGGTCTGGGAATCAGCCCCAGCATTTT
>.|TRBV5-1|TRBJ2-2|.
CASSPGGGGVRGVPGELFF
TGCGCCAGCAGCCCCGGGGGAGGAGGTGTCCGGGGAGTTCCCGGGGAGCTGTTTTTT
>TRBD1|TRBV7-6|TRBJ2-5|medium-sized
CASSLGWTGSLTETQYF
TGTGCCAGCAGCTTAGGATGGACAGGGTCCCTTACGGAGACCCAGTACTTC
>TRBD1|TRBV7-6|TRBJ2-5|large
CASSLRDRAIETQYF
TGTGCCAGCAGCCTTCGGGACAGGGCCATAGAGACCCAGTACTTC